Each of the 7 T cell receptor beta chains below was sequenced from the same sample in a study of cytomegalovirus exposure and HLA in healthy donors. 13 Jbeta primers and 60 Vbeta primers were used for the PCR. Assay: immunoSEQ multiplex PCR; the TCRdb copy retains only in-frame clones and omits some. The data hold more than 80,000 clones, with more than 60% observed a single time. The specimen was PBMCs. The receptors originated from a human donor in good health.

This chain uses TRBV19 with TRBJ2-7, with 9 bases lining up with TRBD1. This CDR3 comprises 15 residues. J lost 0 bases, V lost 5 bases, and 5 bases had no gene match. The V gene's germline CDR1 is LNHDA and CDR2 SQIVND (reference sequence). CDR3 bases: TGTGCCAGTAGTTCAGACAGGGGGACCTCCTACGAGCAGTACTTC. It codes for CASSSDRGTSYEQYF.

Of note for this clone: Sequence at one end of the junction differs from germline and may be a read error. This sequence joins TRBV2 and TRBJ2-4, with D hard to call. This CDR3 has 11 amino acids. CDR1 is SNHLY, CDR2 FYNNEI, per germline. CDR3: CASSENGAQNF. CDR3 coding DNA: TGTGCCAGCAGTGAAAACGGAGCCCAGAACTTC.

The rearrangement links TRBV7-9 to TRBJ2-2; D possibly corresponds to TRBD2 (5 bases). Deletions cut 4 bases from V and 8 bases from J, with 20 bases between. CDR1 is SEHNR and CDR2 is FQNEAQ in the germline V gene (reference sequence). The CDR3 length is 16 residues. CDR3 nucleotides: TGTGCCAGCAGCTCCCGAGGGCAGCTGACGGGTGGGGAGCTGTTTTTT. Amino acid sequence: CASSSRGQLTGGELFF.

This clone was counted between two and nine times. The rearrangement links TRBV11-2 to TRBJ2-7, with TRBD1 identical over 7 bases. From germline, CDR1 is SGHAT and CDR2 FQNNGV. The CDR3 covers 15 residues. The ends lost 5 bases at V and 2 bases at J; junction bases unmatched: 9. This CDR3 reads CASSTGQEYPYEQYF. In nucleotides, the CDR3 is TGTGCCAGCAGCACCGGACAGGAGTACCCCTACGAGCAGTACTTC.

The chain recombines TRBV2 with TRBJ1-6; D perhaps matches TRBD1 (5 bases). Deletions cut 4 bases from V and 6 bases from J, with 7 bases between. Germline CDR1 SNHLY, CDR2 FYNNEI. The CDR3 loop spans 13 amino acids. The CDR3 sequence: CASSGQPNSPLHF. The DNA of the CDR3 is TGTGCCAGCAGTGGACAGCCTAATTCACCCCTCCACTTT.

This chain uses TRBV14 with TRBJ2-5, with D possibly being TRBD2 (5 bases). This CDR3 has 14 residues. Germline V gene lookup returns CDR1 SGHDN and CDR2 FVKESK. Trimming stripped 4 bases from V and 3 bases from J, with 12 bases between. CDR3 nucleotides: TGTGCCAGCAGCCTGAGGGCTGCAAAAGAGACCCAGTACTTC. As protein: CASSLRAAKETQYF.

CDR3 protein: CASSLAGNNDEQYF. In DNA, the CDR3 is TGCGCCAGCAGCTTGGCCGGGAATAACGACGAGCAGTACTTC. The chain is built from TRBV5-1 and TRBJ2-7; tentatively, D is TRBD2 (5 bases). Per germline, CDR1 SGHRS and CDR2 YFSETQ. The ends were cut back, 0 bases at V and 5 bases at J, with 12 bases in the middle. This CDR3 comprises 14 residues.